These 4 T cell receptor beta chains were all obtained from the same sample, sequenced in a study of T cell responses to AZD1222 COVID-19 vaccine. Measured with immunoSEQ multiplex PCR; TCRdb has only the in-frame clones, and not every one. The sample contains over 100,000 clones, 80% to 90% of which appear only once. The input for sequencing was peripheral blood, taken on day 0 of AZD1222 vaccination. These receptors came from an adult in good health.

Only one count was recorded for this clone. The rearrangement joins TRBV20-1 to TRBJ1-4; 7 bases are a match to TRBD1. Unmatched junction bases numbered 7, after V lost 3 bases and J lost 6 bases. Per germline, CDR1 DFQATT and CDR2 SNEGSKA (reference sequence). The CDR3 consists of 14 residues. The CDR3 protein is CSASDGQGDEKLFF. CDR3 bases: TGCAGTGCTAGTGATGGGCAGGGGGATGAAAAACTGTTTTTT.

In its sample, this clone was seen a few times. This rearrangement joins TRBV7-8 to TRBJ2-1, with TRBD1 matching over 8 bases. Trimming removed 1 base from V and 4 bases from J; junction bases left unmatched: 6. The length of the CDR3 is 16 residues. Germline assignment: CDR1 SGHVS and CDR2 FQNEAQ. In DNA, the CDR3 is TGTGCCAGCAGCTTAGTTGGGGGACAGGTTTACAATGAGCAGTTCTTC. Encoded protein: CASSLVGGQVYNEQFF.

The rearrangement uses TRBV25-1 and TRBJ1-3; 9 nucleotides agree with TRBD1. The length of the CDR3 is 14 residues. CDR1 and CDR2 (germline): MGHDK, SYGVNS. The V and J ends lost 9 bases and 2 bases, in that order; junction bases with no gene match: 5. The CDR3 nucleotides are TGTGCCAGTCCCGGGACAGGGACTGGAAACACCATATATTTT. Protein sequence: CASPGTGTGNTIYF. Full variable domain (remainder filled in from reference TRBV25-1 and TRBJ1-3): EADIYQTPRYLVIGTGKKITLECSQTMGHDKMYWYQQDPGMELHLIHYSYGVNSTEKGDLSSESTVSRIRTEHFPLTLESARPSHTSQYLCASPGTGTGNTIYFGEGSWLTVV.

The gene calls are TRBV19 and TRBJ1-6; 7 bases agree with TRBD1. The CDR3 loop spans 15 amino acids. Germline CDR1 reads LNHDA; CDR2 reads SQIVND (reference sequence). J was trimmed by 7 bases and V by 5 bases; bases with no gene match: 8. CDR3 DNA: TGTGCCAGTAGTGCGCCGGGACAGAGGAATTCACCCCTCCACTTT. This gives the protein CASSAPGQRNSPLHF.